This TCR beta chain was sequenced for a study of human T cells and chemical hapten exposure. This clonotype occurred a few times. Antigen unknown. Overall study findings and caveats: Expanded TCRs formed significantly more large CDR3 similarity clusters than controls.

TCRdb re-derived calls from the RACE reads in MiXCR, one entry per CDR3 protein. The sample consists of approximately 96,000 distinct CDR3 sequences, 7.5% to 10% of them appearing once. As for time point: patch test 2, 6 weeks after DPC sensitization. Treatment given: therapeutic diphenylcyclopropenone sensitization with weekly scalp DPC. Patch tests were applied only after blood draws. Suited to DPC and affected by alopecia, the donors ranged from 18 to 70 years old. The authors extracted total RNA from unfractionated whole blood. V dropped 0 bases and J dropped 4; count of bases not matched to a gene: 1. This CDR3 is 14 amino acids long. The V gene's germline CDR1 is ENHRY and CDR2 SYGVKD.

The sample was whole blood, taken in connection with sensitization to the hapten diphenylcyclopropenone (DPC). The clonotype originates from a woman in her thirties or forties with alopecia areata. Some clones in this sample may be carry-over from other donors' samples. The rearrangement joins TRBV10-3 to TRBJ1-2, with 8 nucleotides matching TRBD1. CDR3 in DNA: TGTGCCATCAGTGAGTCCGGGACAGGCTATGGCTACACCTTC. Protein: CAISESGTGYGYTF.